This is a list of T cell receptor beta chains from one sample in a study of T cell responses to AZD1222 COVID-19 vaccine. Some clones are missing from TCRdb's copy, which holds only in-frame ones; the method was immunoSEQ multiplex PCR. The sample includes 100,000 or so clones, around 87% of them seen just once. Sequenced here: peripheral blood, sampled 28 days after the second AZD1222 dose. Receptors originate from an adult who received the AZD1222 COVID-19 vaccine. Each CDR3 is given with its conserved first and last residue. The D gene is left open where the match is weak. Clone size is stated in some rows and not others, as once, few, many or a class when expanded.

j_call v_call clone_size d_call cdr3_aa cdr3_nt
TRBJ2-2 TRBV2 NA TRBD2 CASGGLAVTGELFF TGTGCCAGCGGGGGACTAGCAGTTACCGGGGAGCTGTTTTTT
TRBJ1-2 TRBV28 NA TRBD1 CASSTGGWGYTF TGTGCCAGCAGTACAGGGGGATGGGGCTACACCTTC
TRBJ2-3 TRBV5-1 NA TRBD2 CASSSGGFTDTQYF TGCGCAAGTTCTAGCGGGGGGTTCACAGATACGCAGTATTTT
TRBJ1-6 TRBV19 NA TRBD1 CASNPGQGATSYNSPLHF TGTGCCAGTAATCCGGGCCAGGGGGCTACCTCCTATAATTCACCCCTCCACTTT
TRBJ1-6 TRBV4-1 NA NA CASSQGPNPSGRSPLHF TGCGCCAGCAGCCAAGGACCAAACCCTTCAGGGAGGTCACCCCTCCACTTT
TRBJ2-3 TRBV4-1 NA NA CASSLLLLAGSTDTQYF TGCGCCAGCAGCCTCCTTTTACTGGCGGGGAGCACAGATACGCAGTATTTT
TRBJ1-2 TRBV5-1 NA NA CASSFEPGNYGYTF TGCGCCAGCAGCTTCGAACCGGGAAACTATGGCTACACCTTC
TRBJ2-1 TRBV27 NA TRBD2 CASTASGGQTLGLAALNEQFF TGTGCCAGCACCGCGTCGGGGGGTCAGACTTTGGGACTAGCGGCTCTCAATGAGCAGTTCTTC
TRBJ2-3 TRBV5-4 NA TRBD2 CASSLAGLAGNTDTQYF TGTGCCAGCAGCTTGGCCGGACTAGCGGGAAACACAGATACGCAGTATTTT
TRBJ2-3 TRBV18 NA TRBD1 CASSPRTGGTDTQYF TGTGCCAGCTCACCGAGGACAGGGGGGACAGATACGCAGTATTTT
TRBJ1-2 TRBV6-4 once TRBD1 CASSEGQGYGYTF TGTGCCAGCAGTGAAGGACAGGGATATGGCTACACCTTC
TRBJ1-1 TRBV21-1 NA NA CASSKGGAFEAFF TGTGCCAGCAGCAAGGGGGGGGCGTTTGAAGCTTTCTTT
TRBJ1-2 TRBV19 NA NA CASSIGNINYGYTF TGTGCCAGTAGTATTGGGAACATAAACTATGGCTACACCTTC
TRBJ2-3 TRBV7-2 NA TRBD1 CASSFPGTGARGTQYF TGTGCCAGCAGCTTTCCCGGGACAGGGGCCCGGGGGACGCAGTATTTT
TRBJ2-2 TRBV6-6 NA NA CASRPQGNTGELFF TGTGCCAGCAGACCCCAGGGGAATACCGGGGAGCTGTTTTTT
TRBJ1-2 TRBV5-5 NA NA CASSLAQSERGYTF TGTGCCAGCAGCTTGGCCCAGTCTGAGAGGGGCTACACCTTC
TRBJ1-1 TRBV19 NA NA CASSWASNTGTEAFF TGTGCCAGTAGTTGGGCCAGTAATACGGGCACTGAAGCTTTCTTT
TRBJ1-1 TRBV19 NA TRBD1 CASSVRQGPAFF TGTGCCAGTAGTGTTCGACAGGGCCCAGCTTTCTTT
TRBJ2-7 TRBV9 few NA CASSVGWGSGIEQYF TGTGCCAGCAGCGTAGGGTGGGGTTCGGGAATCGAGCAGTACTTC
TRBJ1-1 TRBV3-1/TRBV3-2 once TRBD1 CASSLMWDSNTEAFF TGTGCCAGCAGCCTAATGTGGGACAGCAACACTGAAGCTTTCTTT
TRBJ2-7 TRBV28 once NA CASSPSLSREQYF TGTGCCAGCAGTCCGTCCCTTAGTCGCGAGCAGTACTTC
TRBJ1-3 TRBV28 NA NA CASSGVGEPGNTIYF TGTGCCAGCAGTGGGGTGGGGGAACCTGGAAACACCATATATTTT
TRBJ1-1 TRBV5-4 NA NA CASSIRGRNTEAFF TGTGCCAGCAGCATACGAGGGAGGAACACTGAAGCTTTCTTT
TRBJ1-3 TRBV5-6 NA NA CASSLWRNTIYF TGTGCCAGCAGCTTGTGGAGAAACACCATATATTTT
TRBJ1-5 TRBV7-2 NA NA CASSPSGGNQPQHF TGTGCCAGCAGCCCATCTGGGGGCAATCAGCCCCAGCATTTT
TRBJ2-7 TRBV10-3 few TRBD2 CAISESLAAPSYEQYF TGTGCCATCAGTGAGTCACTAGCGGCCCCTTCCTACGAGCAGTACTTC
TRBJ2-2 TRBV4-3 NA NA CASSRDAWSGELFF TGCGCCAGCAGCCGAGACGCGTGGTCCGGGGAGCTGTTTTTT
TRBJ2-1 TRBV20-1 NA NA CSAGQVDEQFF TGCAGTGCTGGCCAGGTTGATGAGCAGTTCTTC
TRBJ1-2 TRBV5-4 NA TRBD1 CASSLPPEGQHGYTF TGTGCCAGCAGCCTCCCGCCGGAGGGACAGCATGGCTACACCTTC
TRBJ1-3 TRBV5-3 NA NA CARRDSPSGNTIYF TGTGCCAGAAGGGACTCTCCCTCCGGAAACACCATATATTTT
TRBJ2-3 TRBV15 once TRBD1 CATSPRQGVSTDTQYF TGTGCCACCAGCCCCCGGCAGGGGGTAAGCACAGATACGCAGTATTTT
TRBJ1-3 TRBV4-2 NA NA CASSHGDSRPGNTIYF TGTGCCAGCAGCCATGGGGACTCCAGACCTGGAAACACCATATATTTT
TRBJ1-5 TRBV5-4 NA NA CASSLDRDQPQHF TGTGCCAGCAGCTTGGACAGGGATCAGCCCCAGCATTTT
TRBJ2-7 TRBV19 NA TRBD1 CASSTTTGGRGEQYF TGTGCCAGTAGTACAACGACAGGGGGTCGGGGCGAGCAGTACTTC
TRBJ2-1 TRBV6-2/TRBV6-3 NA TRBD2 CASSSQRGTSYNEQFF TGTGCCAGCAGTTCACAGCGGGGCACTTCCTACAATGAGCAGTTCTTC
TRBJ2-2 TRBV9 NA NA CASSVEGDTGELFF TGTGCCAGCAGCGTAGAGGGGGACACCGGGGAGCTGTTTTTT
TRBJ1-2 TRBV6-2/TRBV6-3 NA NA CASSYGTYGYTF TGTGCCAGCAGTTACGGGACCTATGGCTACACCTTC
TRBJ2-7 TRBV24-1 NA TRBD2 CATSDFGGDGRYEQYF TGTGCCACCAGTGATTTCGGGGGGGACGGCCGCTACGAGCAGTACTTC
TRBJ1-1 TRBV29-1 NA NA CSAEGVLGGGTEAFF TGCAGCGCCGAGGGGGTGCTGGGCGGGGGCACTGAAGCTTTCTTT
TRBJ2-3 TRBV18 NA NA CASSPTRGQGDTQYF TGTGCCAGCTCACCGACTCGTGGCCAGGGGGATACGCAGTATTTT
TRBJ2-7 TRBV28 NA NA CASNNLGRSYEQYF TGTGCCAGCAATAATTTGGGCAGGAGCTACGAGCAGTACTTC
TRBJ1-2 TRBV6-5 once NA CASWTRYGYTF TGTGCCAGCTGGACTAGATATGGCTACACCTTC
TRBJ2-1 TRBV30 NA TRBD2 CAWSVLVAGVVFF TGTGCCTGGAGTGTACTGGTGGCGGGAGTTGTGTTCTTC
TRBJ1-5 TRBV2 NA NA CASSVSDSNQPQHF TGTGCCAGCAGTGTGTCCGATAGCAATCAGCCCCAGCATTTT
TRBJ1-4 TRBV6-5 NA NA CASRRGTNEKLFF TGTGCCAGCAGGCGGGGAACTAATGAAAAACTGTTTTTT
TRBJ1-1 TRBV10-3 few NA CAISDRENTEAFF TGTGCCATCAGTGATAGGGAGAACACTGAAGCTTTCTTT
TRBJ2-7 TRBV6-2/TRBV6-3 NA NA CASSHRAGAGEQYF TGTGCCAGCAGCCACCGCGCGGGGGCTGGCGAGCAGTACTTC
TRBJ2-1 TRBV23-1 NA TRBD2 CASSQSAGQKVGTSGGCEQFF TGCGCCAGCAGTCAATCGGCGGGACAAAAAGTCGGGACTAGCGGGGGTTGTGAGCAGTTCTTC
TRBJ2-7 TRBV5-1 NA NA CASSLDRGDYEQYF TGCGCCAGCAGCTTGGATAGGGGCGACTACGAGCAGTACTTC
TRBJ2-1 TRBV28 few NA CASSLLGQSSYNEQFF TGTGCCAGCAGTTTATTGGGTCAGAGCTCCTACAATGAGCAGTTCTTC
TRBJ1-6 TRBV7-3 few TRBD1 CASSSTGSNSPLHF TGTGCCAGCAGCTCGACAGGGAGTAATTCACCCCTCCACTTT
TRBJ1-2 TRBV3-1/TRBV3-2 NA NA CASSLRPGQYGYTF TGTGCCAGCAGCCTTCGACCCGGACAGTATGGCTACACCTTC
TRBJ1-5 TRBV10-2 few NA CASKDGGLQPQHF TGCGCCAGCAAGGACGGAGGGCTTCAGCCCCAGCATTTT
TRBJ2-7 TRBV10-3 NA NA CAISDRAVGYEQYF TGTGCCATCAGTGACCGGGCAGTCGGCTACGAGCAGTACTTC
TRBJ1-5 TRBV18 NA TRBD1 CASSPVYRDRVVGQPQHF TGTGCCAGCTCACCAGTCTACCGGGACAGGGTGGTTGGGCAGCCCCAGCATTTT
TRBJ1-5 TRBV18 NA TRBD1 CASSPGQGNQPQHF TGTGCCAGCTCACCGGGACAGGGCAATCAGCCCCAGCATTTT
TRBJ2-7 TRBV11-3 NA TRBD2 CASRRSGSSYEQYF TGTGCCAGCAGACGAAGCGGGAGCTCCTACGAGCAGTACTTC
TRBJ2-3 TRBV6-5 NA TRBD1 CASRLRQGDTQYF TGTGCCAGCAGGCTTAGACAGGGAGATACGCAGTATTTT
TRBJ1-1 TRBV18 NA NA CASSPPPSVTGNTEAFF TGTGCCAGCTCACCACCCCCATCCGTGACAGGGAACACTGAAGCTTTCTTT